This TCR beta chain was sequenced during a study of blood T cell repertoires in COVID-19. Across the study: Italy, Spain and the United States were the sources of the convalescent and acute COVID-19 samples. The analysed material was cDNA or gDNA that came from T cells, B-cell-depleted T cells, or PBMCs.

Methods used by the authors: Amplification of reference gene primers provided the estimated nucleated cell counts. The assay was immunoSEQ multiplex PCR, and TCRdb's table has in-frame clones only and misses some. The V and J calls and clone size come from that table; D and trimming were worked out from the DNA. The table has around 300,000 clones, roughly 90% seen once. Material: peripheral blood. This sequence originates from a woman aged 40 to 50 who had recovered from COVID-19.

The CDR3 loop is CASSPGGLAFANTGELFF. The CDR3 DNA sequence: TGTGCCAGTAGTCCCGGGGGACTAGCGTTCGCGAACACCGGGGAGCTGTTTTTT. This sequence joins TRBV19 and TRBJ2-2; TRBD2 matches 10 bases. CDR3 length: 18 residues. The V and J ends lost 5 bases and 0 bases, in that order; junction bases with no gene match: 9. CDR1 is LNHDA, CDR2 SQIVND, per germline (reference sequence).